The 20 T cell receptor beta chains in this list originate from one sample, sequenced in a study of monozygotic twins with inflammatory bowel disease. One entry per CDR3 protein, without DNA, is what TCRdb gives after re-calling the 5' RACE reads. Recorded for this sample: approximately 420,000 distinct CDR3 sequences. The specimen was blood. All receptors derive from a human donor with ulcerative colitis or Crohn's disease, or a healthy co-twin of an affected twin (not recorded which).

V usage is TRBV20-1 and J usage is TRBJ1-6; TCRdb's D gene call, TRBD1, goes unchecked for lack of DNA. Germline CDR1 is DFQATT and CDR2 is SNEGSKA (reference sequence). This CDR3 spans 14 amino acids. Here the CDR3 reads CSARDLQGESPLHF.

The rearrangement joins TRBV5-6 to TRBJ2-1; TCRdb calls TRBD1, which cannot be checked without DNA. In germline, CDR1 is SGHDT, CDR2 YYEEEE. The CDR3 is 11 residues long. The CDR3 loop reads CASSLEDRELF.

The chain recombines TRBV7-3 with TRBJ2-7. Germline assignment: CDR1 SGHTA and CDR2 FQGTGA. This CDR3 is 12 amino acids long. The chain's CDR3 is CASSSDLGEQYF.

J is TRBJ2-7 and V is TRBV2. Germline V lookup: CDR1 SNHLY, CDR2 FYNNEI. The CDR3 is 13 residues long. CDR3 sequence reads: CASRGGILYEQYF.

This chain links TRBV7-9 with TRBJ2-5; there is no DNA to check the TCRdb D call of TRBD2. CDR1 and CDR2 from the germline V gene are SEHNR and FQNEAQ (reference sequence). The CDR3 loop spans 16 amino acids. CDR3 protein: CASSLWPASRQESQYF.

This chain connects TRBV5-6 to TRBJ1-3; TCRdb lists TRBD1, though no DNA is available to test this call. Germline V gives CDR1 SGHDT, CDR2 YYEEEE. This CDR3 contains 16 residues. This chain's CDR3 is CASSWGQRGSGNTIYF.

The CDR3 loop is CASSLKGAETQYF. The rearrangement joins TRBV7-2 to TRBJ2-5; lacking DNA, the TRBD1 call made by TCRdb goes unchecked. The CDR3 length is 13 residues. Germline V gene lookup returns CDR1 SGHTA and CDR2 FQGNSA.

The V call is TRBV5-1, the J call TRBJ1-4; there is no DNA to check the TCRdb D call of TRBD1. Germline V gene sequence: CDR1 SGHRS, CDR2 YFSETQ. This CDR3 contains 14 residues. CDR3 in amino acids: CASSLRDGDDWLFF. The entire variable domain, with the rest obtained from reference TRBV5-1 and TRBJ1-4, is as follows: KAGVTQTPRYLIKTRGQQVTLSCSPISGHRSVSWYQQTPGQGLQFLFEYFSETQRNKGNFPGRFSGRQFSNSRSEMNVSTLELGDSALYLCASSLRDGDDWLFFGSGTQLSVL.

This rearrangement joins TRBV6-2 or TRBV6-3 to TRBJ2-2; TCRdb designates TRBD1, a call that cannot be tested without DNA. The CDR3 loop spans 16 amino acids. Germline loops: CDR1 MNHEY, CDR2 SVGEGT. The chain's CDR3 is CASSRSGGANTGELFF.

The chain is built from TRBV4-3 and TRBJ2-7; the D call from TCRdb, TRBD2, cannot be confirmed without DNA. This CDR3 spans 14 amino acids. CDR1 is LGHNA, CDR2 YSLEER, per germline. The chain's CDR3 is CASSQEWTTPEQYF.

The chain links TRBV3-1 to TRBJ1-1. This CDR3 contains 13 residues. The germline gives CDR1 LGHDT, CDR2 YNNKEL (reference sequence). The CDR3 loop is CASSRVGNTEAFF. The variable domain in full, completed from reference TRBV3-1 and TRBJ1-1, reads DTAVSQTPKYLVTQMGNDKSIKCEQNLGHDTMYWYKQDSKKFLKIMFSYNNKELIINETVPNRFSPKSPDKAHLNLHINSLELGDSAVYFCASSRVGNTEAFFGQGTRLTVV.

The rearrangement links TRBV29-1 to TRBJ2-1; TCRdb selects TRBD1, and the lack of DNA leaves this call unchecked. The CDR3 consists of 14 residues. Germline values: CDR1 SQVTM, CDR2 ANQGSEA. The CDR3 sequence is CSVEDLPGRGEQFF.

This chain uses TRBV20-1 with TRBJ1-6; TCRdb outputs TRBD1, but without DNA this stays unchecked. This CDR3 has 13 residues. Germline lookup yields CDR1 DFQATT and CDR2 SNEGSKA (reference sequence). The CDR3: CSAGDRLNSPLHF.

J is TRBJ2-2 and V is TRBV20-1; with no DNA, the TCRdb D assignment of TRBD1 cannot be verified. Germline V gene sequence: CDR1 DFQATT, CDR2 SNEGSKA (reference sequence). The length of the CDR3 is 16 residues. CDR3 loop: CSARRTGTANTGELFF.

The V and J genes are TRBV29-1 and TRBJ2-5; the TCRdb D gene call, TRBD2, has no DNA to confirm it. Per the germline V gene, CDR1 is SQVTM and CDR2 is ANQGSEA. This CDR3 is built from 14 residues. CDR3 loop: CSVEDSGTSEIQYF.

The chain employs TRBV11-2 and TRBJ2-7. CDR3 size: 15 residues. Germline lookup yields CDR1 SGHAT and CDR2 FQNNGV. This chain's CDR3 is CASSLDVVQTYEQYF.

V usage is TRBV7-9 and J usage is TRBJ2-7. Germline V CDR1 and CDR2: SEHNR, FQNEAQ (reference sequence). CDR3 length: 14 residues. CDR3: CASSLAGDPYEQYF.

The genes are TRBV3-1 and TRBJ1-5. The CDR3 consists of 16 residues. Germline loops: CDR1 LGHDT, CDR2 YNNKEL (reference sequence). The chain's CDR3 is CASSQSGGDPNQPQHF.

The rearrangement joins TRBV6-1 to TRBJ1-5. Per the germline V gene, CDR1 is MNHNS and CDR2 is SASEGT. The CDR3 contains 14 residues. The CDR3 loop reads CASSDGTPYQPQHF.

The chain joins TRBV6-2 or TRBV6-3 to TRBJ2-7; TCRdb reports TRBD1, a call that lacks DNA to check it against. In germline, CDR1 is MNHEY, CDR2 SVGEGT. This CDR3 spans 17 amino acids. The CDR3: CASSYSMDPGSRYEQYF.